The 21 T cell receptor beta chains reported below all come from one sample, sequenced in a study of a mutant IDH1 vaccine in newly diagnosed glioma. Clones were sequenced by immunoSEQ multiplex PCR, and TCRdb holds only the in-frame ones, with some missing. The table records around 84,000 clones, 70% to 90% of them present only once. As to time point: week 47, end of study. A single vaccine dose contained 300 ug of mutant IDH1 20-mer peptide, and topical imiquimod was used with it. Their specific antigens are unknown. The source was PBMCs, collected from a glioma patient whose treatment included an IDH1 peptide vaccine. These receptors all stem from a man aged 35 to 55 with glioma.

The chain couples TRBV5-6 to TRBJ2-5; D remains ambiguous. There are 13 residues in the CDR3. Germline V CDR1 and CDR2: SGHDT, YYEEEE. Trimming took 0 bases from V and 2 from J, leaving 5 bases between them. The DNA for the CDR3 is TGTGCCAGCAGCTTGGGAGTACAAGAGACCCAGTACTTC. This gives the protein CASSLGVQETQYF.

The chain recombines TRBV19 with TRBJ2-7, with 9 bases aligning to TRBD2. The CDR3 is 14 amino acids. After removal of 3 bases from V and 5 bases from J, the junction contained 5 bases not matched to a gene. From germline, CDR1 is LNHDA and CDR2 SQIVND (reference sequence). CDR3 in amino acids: CASSMSSGINEQYF. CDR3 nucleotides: TGTGCCAGTAGTATGTCTAGCGGGATCAACGAGCAGTACTTC.

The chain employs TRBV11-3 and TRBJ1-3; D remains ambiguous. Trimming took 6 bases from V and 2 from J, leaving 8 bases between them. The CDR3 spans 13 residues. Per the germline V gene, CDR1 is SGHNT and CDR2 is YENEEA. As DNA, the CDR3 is TGTGCCAGCAGTGGGGATCCTGGAAACACCATATATTTT. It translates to CASSGDPGNTIYF.

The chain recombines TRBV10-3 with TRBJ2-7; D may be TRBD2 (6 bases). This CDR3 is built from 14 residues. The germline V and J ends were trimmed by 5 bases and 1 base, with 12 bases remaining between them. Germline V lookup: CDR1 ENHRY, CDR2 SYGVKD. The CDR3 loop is CAISFGTESYEQYF. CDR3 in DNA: TGTGCCATCAGTTTCGGGACTGAGTCCTACGAGCAGTACTTC.

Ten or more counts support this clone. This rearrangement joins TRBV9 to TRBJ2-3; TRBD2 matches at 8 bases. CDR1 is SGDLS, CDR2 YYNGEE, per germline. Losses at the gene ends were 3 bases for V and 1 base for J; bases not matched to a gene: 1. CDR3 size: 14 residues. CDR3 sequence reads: CASSASGRTDTQYF. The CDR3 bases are TGTGCCAGCAGCGCTAGCGGGCGCACAGATACGCAGTATTTT.

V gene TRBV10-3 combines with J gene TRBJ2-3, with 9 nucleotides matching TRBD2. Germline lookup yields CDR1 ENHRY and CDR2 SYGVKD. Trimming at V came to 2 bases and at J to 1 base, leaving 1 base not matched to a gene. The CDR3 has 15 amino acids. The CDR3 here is CAISEIAGGTDTQYF. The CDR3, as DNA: TGTGCCATCAGTGAGATAGCGGGAGGCACAGATACGCAGTATTTT.

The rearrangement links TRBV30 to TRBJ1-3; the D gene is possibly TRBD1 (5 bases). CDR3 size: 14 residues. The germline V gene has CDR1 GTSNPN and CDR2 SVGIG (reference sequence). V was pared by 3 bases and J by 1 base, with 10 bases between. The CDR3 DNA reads TGTGCCTGGAGGTTCAGGGAATCTGGAAACACCATATATTTT. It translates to CAWRFRESGNTIYF.

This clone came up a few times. In nucleotides, the CDR3 is TGTGCCAGCAGCCAAGAACCGCGGACTGAAGCTTTCTTT. It translates to CASSQEPRTEAFF. The rearrangement joins TRBV4-2 to TRBJ1-1; D gene uncertain. The CDR3 consists of 13 residues. V shed 0 bases and J shed 5 bases, with 7 bases lying between them. Germline-derived CDR1 and CDR2 are LGHNA and YNFKEQ.

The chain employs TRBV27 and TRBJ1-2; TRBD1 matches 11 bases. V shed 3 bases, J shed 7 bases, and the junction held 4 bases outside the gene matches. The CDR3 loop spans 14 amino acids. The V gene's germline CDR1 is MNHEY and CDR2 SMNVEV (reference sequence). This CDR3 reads CASSFGTGGTGYTF. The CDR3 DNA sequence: TGTGCCAGCAGTTTCGGGACAGGGGGGACTGGCTACACCTTC.

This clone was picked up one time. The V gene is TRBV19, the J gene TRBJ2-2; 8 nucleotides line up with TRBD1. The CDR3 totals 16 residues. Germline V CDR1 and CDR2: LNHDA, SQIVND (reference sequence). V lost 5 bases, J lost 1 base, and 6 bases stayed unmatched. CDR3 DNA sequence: TGTGCCAGTAGTCCAGGGGGCGCGGGGAACACCGGGGAGCTGTTTTTT. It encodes CASSPGGAGNTGELFF.

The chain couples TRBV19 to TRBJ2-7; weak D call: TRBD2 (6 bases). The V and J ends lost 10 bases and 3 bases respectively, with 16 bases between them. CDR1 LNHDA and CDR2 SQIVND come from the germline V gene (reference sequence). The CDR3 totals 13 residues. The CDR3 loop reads CATTGSLGYEQYF. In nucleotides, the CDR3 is TGTGCCACGACCGGGAGCCTGGGCTACGAGCAGTACTTC.

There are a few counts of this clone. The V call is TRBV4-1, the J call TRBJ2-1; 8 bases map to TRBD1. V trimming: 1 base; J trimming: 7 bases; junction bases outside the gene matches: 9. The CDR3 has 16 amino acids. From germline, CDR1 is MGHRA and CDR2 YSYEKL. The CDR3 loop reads CASSQAPTGAANEQFF. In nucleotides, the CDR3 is TGCGCCAGCAGCCAAGCGCCGACAGGGGCGGCAAATGAGCAGTTCTTC.

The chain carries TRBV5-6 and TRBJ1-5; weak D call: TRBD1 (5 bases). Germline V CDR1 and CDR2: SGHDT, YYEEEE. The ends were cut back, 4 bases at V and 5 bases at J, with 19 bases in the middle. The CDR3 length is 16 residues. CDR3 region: CASSADEGPQYQPQHF. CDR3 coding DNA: TGTGCCAGCAGCGCGGATGAGGGGCCACAGTATCAGCCCCAGCATTTT.

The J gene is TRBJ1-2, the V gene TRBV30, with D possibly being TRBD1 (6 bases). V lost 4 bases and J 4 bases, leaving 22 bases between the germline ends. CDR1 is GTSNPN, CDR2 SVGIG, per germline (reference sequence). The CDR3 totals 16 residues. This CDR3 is CAWIYPDRQRGYGYTF. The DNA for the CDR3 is TGTGCCTGGATATACCCCGACAGGCAACGGGGCTATGGCTACACCTTC.

The CDR3 reads CASSLDYSYEQYF. In DNA form, the CDR3 reads TGCGCCAGCAGCTTGGACTACTCCTACGAGCAGTACTTC. The genes are TRBV5-1 and TRBJ2-7; D remains unclear. Germline CDR1 is SGHRS and CDR2 is YFSETQ. This CDR3 has 13 residues. The germline V and J ends were trimmed by 0 bases and 0 bases, with 4 bases remaining between them.

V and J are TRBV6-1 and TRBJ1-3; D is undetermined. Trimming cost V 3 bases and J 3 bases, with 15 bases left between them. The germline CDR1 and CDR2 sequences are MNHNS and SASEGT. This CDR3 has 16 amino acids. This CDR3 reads CASSDMGSGSGNTIYF. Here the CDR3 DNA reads TGTGCCAGCAGTGACATGGGTTCTGGCAGTGGAAACACCATATATTTT.

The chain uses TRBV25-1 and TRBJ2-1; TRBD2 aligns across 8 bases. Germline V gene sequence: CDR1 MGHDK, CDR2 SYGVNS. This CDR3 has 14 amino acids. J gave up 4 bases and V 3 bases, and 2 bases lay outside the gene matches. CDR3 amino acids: CASSEAGGYNEQFF. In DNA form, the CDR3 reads TGTGCCAGCAGTGAGGCGGGAGGATACAATGAGCAGTTCTTC.

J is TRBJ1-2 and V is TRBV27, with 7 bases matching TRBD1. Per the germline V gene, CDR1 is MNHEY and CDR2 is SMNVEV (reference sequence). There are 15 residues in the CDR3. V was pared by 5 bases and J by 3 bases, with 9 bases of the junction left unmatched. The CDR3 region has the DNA TGTGCCAGCAGTACCTACCGGGACAGAGACTATGGCTACACCTTC. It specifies CASSTYRDRDYGYTF.

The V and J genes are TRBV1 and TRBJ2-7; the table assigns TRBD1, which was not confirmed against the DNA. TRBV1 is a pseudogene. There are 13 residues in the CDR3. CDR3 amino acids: CTSSRDTYYEQYF. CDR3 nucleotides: TGCACCAGCAGCCGGGACACCTACTACGAGCAGTACTTC.

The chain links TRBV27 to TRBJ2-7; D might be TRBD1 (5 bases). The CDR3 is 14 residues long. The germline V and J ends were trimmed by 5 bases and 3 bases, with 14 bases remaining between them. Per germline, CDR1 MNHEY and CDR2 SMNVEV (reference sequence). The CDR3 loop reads CASSPRTLLYEQYF. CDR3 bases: TGTGCCAGCAGTCCCCGGACACTCCTCTACGAGCAGTACTTC.

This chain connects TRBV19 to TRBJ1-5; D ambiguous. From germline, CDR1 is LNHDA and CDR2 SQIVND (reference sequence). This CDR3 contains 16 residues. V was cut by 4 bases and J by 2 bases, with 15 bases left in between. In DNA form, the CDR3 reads TGTGCCAGTAGTACGCTCCCGAGGGCCCGCAATCAGCCCCAGCATTTT. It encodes CASSTLPRARNQPQHF.